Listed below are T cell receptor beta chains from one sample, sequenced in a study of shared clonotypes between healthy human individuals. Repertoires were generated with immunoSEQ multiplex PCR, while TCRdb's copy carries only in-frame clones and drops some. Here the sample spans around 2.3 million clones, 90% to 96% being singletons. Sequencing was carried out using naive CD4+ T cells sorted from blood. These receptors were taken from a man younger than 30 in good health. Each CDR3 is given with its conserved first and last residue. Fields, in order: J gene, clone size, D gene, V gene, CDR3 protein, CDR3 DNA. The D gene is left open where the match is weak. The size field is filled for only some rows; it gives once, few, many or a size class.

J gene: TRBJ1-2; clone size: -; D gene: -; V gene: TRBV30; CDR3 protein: CAWSVELRQGGYTF; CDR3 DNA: TGTGCCTGGAGTGTAGAGTTACGTCAAGGAGGCTACACCTTC
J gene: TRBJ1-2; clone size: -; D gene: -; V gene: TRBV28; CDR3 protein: CASKEGNYGYTF; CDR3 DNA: TGTGCCAGCAAAGAGGGTAACTATGGCTACACCTTC
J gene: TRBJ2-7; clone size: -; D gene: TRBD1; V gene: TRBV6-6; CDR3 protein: CASSYGQGPYEQYF; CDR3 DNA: TGTGCCAGCAGTTACGGACAGGGCCCCTACGAGCAGTACTTC
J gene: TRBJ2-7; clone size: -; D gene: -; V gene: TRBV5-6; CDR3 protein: CASSRDPNNPYEQYF; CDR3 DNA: TGTGCCAGCAGCCGGGACCCTAATAATCCCTACGAGCAGTACTTC
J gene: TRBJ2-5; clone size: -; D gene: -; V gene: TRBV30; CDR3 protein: CAWSLGSRETQYF; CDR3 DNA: TGTGCCTGGAGTTTGGGGAGTCGAGAGACCCAGTACTTC
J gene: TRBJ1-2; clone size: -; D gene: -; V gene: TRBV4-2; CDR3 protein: CASSQDSGTLYGYTF; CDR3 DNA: TGTGCCAGCAGCCAAGATTCAGGGACACTATATGGCTACACCTTC
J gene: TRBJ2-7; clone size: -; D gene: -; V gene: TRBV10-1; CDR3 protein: CASSESVGITHEQYF; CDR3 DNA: TGCGCCAGCAGTGAGTCAGTTGGGATCACGCACGAGCAGTACTTC
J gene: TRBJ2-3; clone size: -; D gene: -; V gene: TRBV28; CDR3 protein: CASSLGGTQYF; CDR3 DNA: TGTGCCAGCAGTTTAGGGGGTACGCAGTATTTT
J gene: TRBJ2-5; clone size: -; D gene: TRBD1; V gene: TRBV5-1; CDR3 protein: CASSGSGTGEETQYF; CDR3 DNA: TGCGCCAGCAGCGGTTCCGGGACAGGGGAAGAGACCCAGTACTTC
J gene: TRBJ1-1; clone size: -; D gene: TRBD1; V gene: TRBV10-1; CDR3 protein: CASSADRGLGNTEAFF; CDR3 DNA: TGCGCCAGCAGTGCGGACAGGGGACTCGGGAACACTGAAGCTTTCTTT
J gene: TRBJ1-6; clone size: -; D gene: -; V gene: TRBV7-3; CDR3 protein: CASSLIEGWGSPLHF; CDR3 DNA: TGTGCCAGCAGCTTAATCGAGGGTTGGGGTTCACCCCTCCACTTT
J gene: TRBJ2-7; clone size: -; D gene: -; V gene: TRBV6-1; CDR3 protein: CASSEEYWSSYEQYF; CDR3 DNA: TGTGCCAGCAGTGAAGAGTACTGGAGCTCCTACGAGCAGTACTTC
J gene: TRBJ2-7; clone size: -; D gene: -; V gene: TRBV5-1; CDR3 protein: CASSLVTGSYEQYF; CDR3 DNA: TGCGCCAGCAGCTTGGTGACAGGTTCCTACGAGCAGTACTTC
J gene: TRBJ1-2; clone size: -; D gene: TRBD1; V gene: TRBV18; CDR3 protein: CASSPSGQGTGYTF; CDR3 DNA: TGTGCCAGCTCACCGTCGGGACAGGGAACTGGCTACACCTTC
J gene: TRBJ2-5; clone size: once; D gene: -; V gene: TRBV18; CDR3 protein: CASSPKGTGKETQYF; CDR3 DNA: TGTGCCAGCTCACCGAAAGGGACGGGAAAAGAGACCCAGTACTTC
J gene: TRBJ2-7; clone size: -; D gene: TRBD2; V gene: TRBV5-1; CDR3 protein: CASSPRLAEDRRQYF; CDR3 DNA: TGCGCCAGCAGCCCAAGACTAGCGGAGGACCGGAGGCAGTACTTC
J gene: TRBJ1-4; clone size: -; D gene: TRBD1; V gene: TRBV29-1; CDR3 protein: CSVRQGANEKLFF; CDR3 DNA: TGCAGCGTTAGACAGGGAGCTAATGAAAAACTGTTTTTT
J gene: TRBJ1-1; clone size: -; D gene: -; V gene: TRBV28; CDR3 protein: CASSLPGFDTEAFF; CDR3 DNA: TGTGCCAGCAGTTTACCGGGTTTTGACACTGAAGCTTTCTTT
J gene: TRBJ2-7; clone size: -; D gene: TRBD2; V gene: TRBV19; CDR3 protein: CASSELAGPYEQYF; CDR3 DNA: TGTGCCAGTAGTGAATTAGCGGGACCCTACGAGCAGTACTTC
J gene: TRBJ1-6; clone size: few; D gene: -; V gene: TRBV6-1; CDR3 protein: CAQGSDNSPLHF; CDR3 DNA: TGTGCCCAGGGTAGTGACAATTCACCCCTCCACTTT
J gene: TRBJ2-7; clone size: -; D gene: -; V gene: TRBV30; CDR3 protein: CAWSVLGGVYEQYF; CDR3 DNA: TGTGCCTGGAGTGTTCTCGGGGGAGTCTACGAGCAGTACTTC
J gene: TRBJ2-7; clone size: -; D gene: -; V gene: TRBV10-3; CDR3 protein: CAISEIRGVEEQYF; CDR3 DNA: TGTGCCATCAGTGAGATAAGGGGGGTGGAAGAGCAGTACTTC
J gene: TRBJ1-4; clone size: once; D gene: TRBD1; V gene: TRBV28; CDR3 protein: CASSLDRGDEKLFF; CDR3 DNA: TGTGCCAGCAGCCTGGACAGGGGTGATGAAAAACTGTTTTTT
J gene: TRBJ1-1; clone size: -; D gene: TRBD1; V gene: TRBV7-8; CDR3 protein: CASSLQGQGTPAFF; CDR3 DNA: TGTGCCAGCAGCTTACAGGGACAGGGTACCCCAGCTTTCTTT
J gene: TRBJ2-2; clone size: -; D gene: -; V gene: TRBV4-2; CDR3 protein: CASSQELRGLNTGELFF; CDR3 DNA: TGTGCCAGCAGCCAAGAACTCCGGGGGCTGAACACCGGGGAGCTGTTTTTT
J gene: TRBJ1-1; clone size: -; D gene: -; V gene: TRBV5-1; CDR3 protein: CASRMGPGANTEAFF; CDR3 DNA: TGCGCCAGCCGGATGGGTCCCGGGGCGAACACTGAAGCTTTCTTT
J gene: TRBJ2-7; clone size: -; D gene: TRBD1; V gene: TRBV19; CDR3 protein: CASRGGDRGREQYF; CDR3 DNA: TGTGCCAGTAGGGGTGGGGACAGGGGACGCGAGCAGTACTTC
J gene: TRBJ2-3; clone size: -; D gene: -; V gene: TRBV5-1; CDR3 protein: CASSTDTTDTQYF; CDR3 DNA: TGCGCCAGCAGCACGGACACCACAGATACGCAGTATTTT
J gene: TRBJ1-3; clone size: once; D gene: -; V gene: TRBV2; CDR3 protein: CASSAVSVSGNTIYF; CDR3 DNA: TGTGCCAGCAGTGCGGTATCTGTCTCGGGAAACACCATATATTTT
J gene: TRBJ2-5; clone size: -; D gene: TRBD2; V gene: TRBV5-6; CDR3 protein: CASSLREGQETQYF; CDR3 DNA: TGTGCCAGCAGCTTGCGGGAGGGGCAAGAGACCCAGTACTTC
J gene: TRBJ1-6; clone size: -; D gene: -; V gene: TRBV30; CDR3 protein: CAWSPLGAGPLHF; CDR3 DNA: TGTGCCTGGAGTCCCCTCGGGGCGGGACCCCTCCACTTT
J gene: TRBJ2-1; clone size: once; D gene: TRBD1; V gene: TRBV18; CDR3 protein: CASSPWTGVGEQFF; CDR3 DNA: TGTGCCAGCTCACCATGGACAGGGGTTGGAGAGCAGTTCTTC
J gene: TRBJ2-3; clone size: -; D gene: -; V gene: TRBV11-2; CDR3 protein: CASSTSVGRTDTQYF; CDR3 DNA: TGTGCCAGCAGCACTTCCGTGGGACGCACAGATACGCAGTATTTT
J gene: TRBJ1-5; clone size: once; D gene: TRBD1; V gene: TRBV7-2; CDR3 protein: CASRDRGDQPQHF; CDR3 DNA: TGTGCCAGCAGGGACAGGGGGGATCAGCCCCAGCATTTT
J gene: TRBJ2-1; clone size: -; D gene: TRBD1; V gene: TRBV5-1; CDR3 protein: CASSYYRGSYNEQFF; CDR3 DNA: TGCGCCAGCAGCTATTACAGGGGATCCTACAATGAGCAGTTCTTC
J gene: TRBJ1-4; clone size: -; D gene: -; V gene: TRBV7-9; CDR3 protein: CASSFESSGEKLFF; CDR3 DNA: TGTGCCAGCAGCTTTGAATCTTCGGGGGAAAAACTGTTTTTT
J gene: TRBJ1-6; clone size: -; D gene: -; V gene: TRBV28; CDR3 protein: CASNLQGSSYNSPLHF; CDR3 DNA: TGTGCCAGCAACCTCCAGGGGAGCTCCTATAATTCACCCCTCCACTTT
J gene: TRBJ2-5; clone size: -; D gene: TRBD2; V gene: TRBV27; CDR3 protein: CASSFRTSGGYQETQYF; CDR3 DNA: TGTGCCAGCAGTTTCAGGACTAGCGGGGGGTACCAAGAGACCCAGTACTTC
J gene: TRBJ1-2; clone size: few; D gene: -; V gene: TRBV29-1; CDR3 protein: CSVDLSSGYTF; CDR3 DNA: TGCAGCGTTGATCTCAGCTCTGGCTACACCTTC
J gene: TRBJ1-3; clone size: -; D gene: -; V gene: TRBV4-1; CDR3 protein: CASSQDPTAGNTIYF; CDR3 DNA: TGCGCCAGCAGCCAAGACCCCACGGCGGGAAACACCATATATTTT
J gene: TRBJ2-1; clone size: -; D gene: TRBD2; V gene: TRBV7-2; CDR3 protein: CASSLAGGTYNEQFF; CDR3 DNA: TGTGCCAGCAGCCTAGCGGGAGGCACCTACAATGAGCAGTTCTTC
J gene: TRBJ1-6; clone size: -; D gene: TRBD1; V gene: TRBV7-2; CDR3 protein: CASSLESGGNSPLHF; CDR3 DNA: TGTGCCAGCAGCTTAGAGTCAGGGGGAAATTCACCCCTCCACTTT
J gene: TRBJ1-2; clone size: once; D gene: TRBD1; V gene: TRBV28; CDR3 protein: CASSEPGGSDTF; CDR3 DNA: TGTGCCAGCAGTGAGCCAGGGGGAAGTGATACCTTC
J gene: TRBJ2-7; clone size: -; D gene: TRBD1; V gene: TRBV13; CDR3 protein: CASSERQGATYEQYF; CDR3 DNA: TGTGCCAGCAGCGAAAGACAGGGGGCCACCTACGAGCAGTACTTC
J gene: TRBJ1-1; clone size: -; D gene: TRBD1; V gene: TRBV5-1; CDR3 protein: CASSLTGGLVNTEAFF; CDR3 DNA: TGCGCCAGCAGCTTGACAGGGGGCTTAGTGAACACTGAAGCTTTCTTT
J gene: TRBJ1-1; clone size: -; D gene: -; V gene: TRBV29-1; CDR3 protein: CSAQTGRTEAFF; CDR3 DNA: TGCAGCGCCCAAACAGGGCGGACTGAAGCTTTCTTT
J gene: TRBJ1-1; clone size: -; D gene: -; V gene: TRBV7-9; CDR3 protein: CASSLALGLRTEAFF; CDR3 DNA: TGTGCCAGCAGCTTAGCGCTTGGCCTACGGACTGAAGCTTTCTTT
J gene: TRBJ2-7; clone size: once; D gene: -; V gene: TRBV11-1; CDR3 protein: CASSPLAGRYEQYF; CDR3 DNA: TGTGCCAGCAGCCCTTTGGCCGGAAGGTACGAGCAGTACTTC
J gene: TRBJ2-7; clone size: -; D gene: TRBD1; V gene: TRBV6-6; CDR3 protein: CASVDRESYEQYF; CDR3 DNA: TGTGCCAGTGTGGACAGGGAATCCTACGAGCAGTACTTC
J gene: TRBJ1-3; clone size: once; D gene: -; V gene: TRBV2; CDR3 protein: CASSERHTIYF; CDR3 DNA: TGTGCCAGCAGTGAACGACACACCATATATTTT
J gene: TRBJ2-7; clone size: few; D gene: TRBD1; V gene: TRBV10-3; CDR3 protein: CAISGPTGAEQYF; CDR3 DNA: TGTGCCATCAGTGGCCCGACAGGGGCCGAGCAGTACTTC
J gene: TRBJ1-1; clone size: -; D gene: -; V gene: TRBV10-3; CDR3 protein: CAIRQVLGNTEAFF; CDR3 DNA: TGTGCCATCAGGCAGGTGTTGGGGAACACTGAAGCTTTCTTT
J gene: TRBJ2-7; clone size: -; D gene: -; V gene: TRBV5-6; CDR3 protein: CASSLMTDEQYF; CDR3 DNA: TGTGCCAGCAGCTTGATGACAGACGAGCAGTACTTC
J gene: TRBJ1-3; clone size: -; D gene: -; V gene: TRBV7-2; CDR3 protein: CASSQRGGNTIYF; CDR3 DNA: TGTGCCAGCAGCCAAAGGGGCGGAAACACCATATATTTT
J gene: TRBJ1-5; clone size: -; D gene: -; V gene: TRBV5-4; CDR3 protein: CASSLAPDSNQPQHF; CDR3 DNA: TGTGCCAGCAGCTTGGCCCCGGATAGCAATCAGCCCCAGCATTTT